One TCR beta chain is described in this entry. What it recognizes is unknown. The sample comes from a study of shared clonotypes between healthy human individuals. The protocol was immunoSEQ multiplex PCR, while the TCRdb copy is restricted to in-frame clones and leaves out a portion. Of about 2.4 million clones in the sample, 90% to 95% were seen once. Whole-study findings and limits: Blood was the only sampled material, and tissue repertoires likely differ.

This clonotype was obtained from a man aged 18 to 30 in good health. The sequenced sample was naive CD4+ T cells sorted from blood. Indicated subset: CD45RA+ positively selected.

CDR3 in amino acids: CASSLRSGSETGELFF. CDR3 nucleotide sequence: TGCGCCAGCAGCTTGAGAAGCGGGAGTGAGACCGGGGAGCTGTTTTTT. The chain uses TRBV5-1 and TRBJ2-2; 8 nucleotides align to TRBD2. The germline V gene encodes CDR1 SGHRS and CDR2 YFSETQ. There are 16 residues in the CDR3. Trimming at V came to 1 base and at J to 5 bases, leaving 7 bases not matched to a gene.